This T cell receptor (beta chain) appears in the sequencing data of a study of response to subunit inactivated influenza vaccine. General study results and limits: Seasonal influenza vaccination, on each occasion, was suggested by the authors to recruit few new T cells.

Trimming removed 4 bases at V and 2 bases at J, with 9 bases between. The germline gives CDR1 MNHEY, CDR2 SVGEGT. The CDR3 runs to 14 residues. This clonotype was found a few times. Its specificity is unknown. Each CDR3 protein is one row after TCRdb ran MiXCR on the RT-PCR reads. The profile shows roughly 650,000 distinct CDR3 sequences, approximately 15% of them singletons. The material sequenced was PBMCs from blood, taken less than 15 days before vaccination. This clonotype was obtained from a man in his forties or fifties who received an inactivated influenza vaccine. This chain joins TRBV6-2 or TRBV6-3 and TRBJ1-5; perhaps TRBD1 as D (6 bases). CDR3 in DNA: TGTGCCAGCAGTTCACAGGGACGCAATCAGCCCCAGCATTTT. It yields the protein CASSSQGRNQPQHF.